The sequence of this TCR beta chain was determined in a study of T cells after yellow fever vaccination. Study-level information: Preparation of the low-cell-number fractions used SMART-Seq v4 Ultra Low Input.

General study findings and limits: Booster sampling recovered most clones from primary vaccination (96% CD4, roughly 86% CD8). A faster peak, day 5 versus 15, was reached by the weaker secondary response.

TCRdb ran MiXCR on the 5' RACE reads and lists one entry per CDR3 protein. Of some 200,000 distinct CDR3 sequences listed, around 10% are singletons. As regards this clonotype: Its antigen is unknown.

From germline, CDR1 is MGHRA and CDR2 YSYEKL. Between the trimmed V and J ends, which lost 1 base and 4 bases, there was a span of 22 bases. The CDR3 covers 19 residues. The chain employs TRBV4-1 and TRBJ2-2; D might be TRBD1 (5 bases). The sample here was CD8+ T cells sorted from PBMCs, taken 15 days after the yellow fever booster vaccination. This clonotype originated in a man aged 18 to 29 who received the YFV17D yellow fever vaccine. CDR3: CASSQGQRGPEQATGELFF. The CDR3 DNA reads TGCGCCAGCAGCCAAGGTCAGCGCGGACCGGAACAGGCCACCGGGGAGCTGTTTTTT.